Here is one T cell receptor (beta chain) with its context. The antigen is not known. The sample belongs to a study of post-analysis software for immune sequencing data. Study context: Secondary progressive, relapsing-remitting and progressive-relapsing multiple sclerosis were among the included disease courses.

This CDR3 region has 13 residues. Germline CDR1 and CDR2: SEHNR and FQNEAQ (reference sequence). V was clipped by 6 bases and J by 6 bases, with 15 bases between them. Study-level results: Relative to controls, patients with multiple sclerosis showed significantly lower normalized Chao1 diversity. By F measure, samples from a shared preparation batch strongly co-clustered. Five or six TRBV segments, TRBV5-6, TRBV5-1 and TRBV20-1 among them, were found more frequent in patients than controls.

Sequencing libraries made from TCR beta cDNA carried unique molecular identifiers. A population of roughly 0.9 to 11 million T cells gave rise to about half a million cDNA molecules. TCRdb passed the PCR reads through MiXCR, listing each CDR3 protein once. The sample contains about 770,000 distinct CDR3 sequences, 40% to 55% of which appear only once. The sample taken for sequencing was blood. The chain has TRBV7-9 and TRBJ2-7, with unresolved D. The sequence came from a girl under 18 with multiple sclerosis. In DNA form, the CDR3 reads TGTGCCAGCAGTTTCCATCCAAATCCCGAGCAGTACTTC. Its protein is CASSFHPNPEQYF. Full variable domain (remainder filled in from reference TRBV7-9 and TRBJ2-7): DTGVSQNPRHKITKRGQNVTFRCDPISEHNRLYWYRQTLGQGPEFLTYFQNEAQLEKSRLLSDRFSAERPKGSFSTLEIQRTEQGDSAMYLCASSFHPNPEQYFGPGTRLTVT.